This T cell receptor beta chain originates from a study of lymphopenia after photon versus proton radiotherapy. TCRdb keeps only in-frame clones here, not all; method: immunoSEQ multiplex PCR. The sample shows about 7,300 clones, 90% to 95% of them seen only once. Study conclusions and caveats: Oligoclonal CD8+ Temra expansion after nadir drove photon patients' diversity drop. A bigger post-nadir fall in TCR diversity correlated inversely with survival time in deceased patients. Authors raise, but do not show, better survival with proton therapy. Photon-treated patients lost naive T cells and TCR diversity; proton-treated stayed stable.

Only a few counts were recorded for this clone. Its antigen is still unknown. The junction differs from germline at one of its ends, possibly a read error. Germline loops: CDR1 MNHNY, CDR2 SVGAGI (reference sequence). The length of the CDR3 is 12 residues. The rearrangement joins TRBV6-6 to TRBJ2-1; no clear D gene. This receptor was obtained from a woman between 45 and 65 years old with cholangiocarcinoma. Here the sequenced sample was peripheral blood, taken from a patient treated with photon-based radiotherapy. The CDR3 coding sequence is TGTGCCAGCAGTGACTCGCATAATGAGCAGTTCTTC. Amino acids: CASSDSHNEQFF.